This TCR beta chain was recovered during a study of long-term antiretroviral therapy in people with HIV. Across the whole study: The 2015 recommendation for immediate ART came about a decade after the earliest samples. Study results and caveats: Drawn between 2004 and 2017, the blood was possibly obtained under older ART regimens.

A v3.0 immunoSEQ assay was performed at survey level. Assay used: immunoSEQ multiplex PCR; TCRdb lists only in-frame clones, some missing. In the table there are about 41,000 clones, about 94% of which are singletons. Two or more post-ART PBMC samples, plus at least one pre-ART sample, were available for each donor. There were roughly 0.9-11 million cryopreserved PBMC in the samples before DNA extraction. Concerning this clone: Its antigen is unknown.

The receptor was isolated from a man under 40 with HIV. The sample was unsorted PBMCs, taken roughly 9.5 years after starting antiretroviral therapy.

CDR3 protein: CASMSSAYGYTF. CDR3 in DNA: TGTGCCAGCATGTCTTCGGCCTATGGCTACACCTTC. The chain employs TRBV6-6 and TRBJ1-2; D is unresolved. The CDR3 has 12 residues. Germline CDR1 reads MNHNY; CDR2 reads SVGAGI (reference sequence). The ends were cut back, 7 bases at V and 4 bases at J, with 10 bases in the middle.